These T cell receptor beta chains were read from a single sample in a study of shared clonotypes between healthy human individuals. The repertoire was sequenced with immunoSEQ multiplex PCR; TCRdb's copy has only in-frame clones and lacks some. The table includes roughly 2.4 million clones, 90% to 97% detected once. Material: naive CD4+ T cells sorted from blood. Receptors originate from a young man in good health. CDR3s include the opening cysteine and the closing phenylalanine or tryptophan. A D gene is named only where the DNA matches it firmly. Clone size is stated in some rows and not others, as once, few, many or a class when expanded.

j_call d_call clone_size v_call cdr3_nt cdr3_aa
TRBJ2-6 TRBD2 NA TRBV6-1 TGTGCCAGCCTATCGGGGGGCTCTGGGGCCAACGTCCTGACTTTC CASLSGGSGANVLTF
TRBJ1-3 TRBD1 NA TRBV25-1 TGTGCCAGCAGTGATGACAGGGGCTTCGGAAACACCATATATTTT CASSDDRGFGNTIYF
TRBJ2-7 NA NA TRBV7-8 TGTGCCAGCAGCATTGGACAGAACTCCTACGAGCAGTACTTC CASSIGQNSYEQYF
TRBJ1-1 TRBD1 NA TRBV6-1 TGTGCCAGCAGGGGACAGGGTACGACTGAAGCTTTCTTT CASRGQGTTEAFF
TRBJ2-5 NA NA TRBV7-6 TGTGCCAGCAGCTCGAGTCCTAACTGGGAGACCCAGTACTTC CASSSSPNWETQYF
TRBJ1-1 NA NA TRBV13 TGTGCCAGCAGCCCTATGGTGGCAGGGAGGCGAGCTTTCTTT CASSPMVAGRRAFF
TRBJ2-5 NA NA TRBV4-2 TGTGCCAGCAGCCAATTTGGTTCGGAGGTCCAAGAGACCCAGTACTTC CASSQFGSEVQETQYF
TRBJ1-1 NA NA TRBV7-9 TGTGCCAGCAGTGGGGACCTGAACACTGAAGCTTTCTTT CASSGDLNTEAFF
TRBJ2-7 TRBD1 few TRBV18 TGTGCCAGCTCACCGGGGACAGGGGACTACGAGCAGTACTTC CASSPGTGDYEQYF
TRBJ1-6 NA NA TRBV6-5 TGTGCCAGCAGTAGGCCAGGGTCGGTAAGCCTCCACTTT CASSRPGSVSLHF
TRBJ2-1 TRBD2 NA TRBV18 TGTGCCAGCTCACCAACTAGCGGGAGTAGGAATGAGCAGTTCTTC CASSPTSGSRNEQFF
TRBJ2-5 NA NA TRBV4-2 TGTGCCAGCAGCCAAGAATTCATCCGGGGCCAAGAGACCCAGTACTTC CASSQEFIRGQETQYF
TRBJ1-5 TRBD1 once TRBV30 TGTGCCTGGAGTGTGGGGACAGGCAATAGCAATCAGCCCCAGCATTTT CAWSVGTGNSNQPQHF
TRBJ1-1 NA NA TRBV7-8 TGTGCCAGCAGCCCCCGTGTGGGGATGGGGAACACTGAAGCTTTCTTT CASSPRVGMGNTEAFF
TRBJ2-1 TRBD1 NA TRBV6-5 TGTGCCAGCAGGCGGACAGGGGCGGATGAGCAGTTCTTC CASRRTGADEQFF
TRBJ1-2 TRBD1 NA TRBV4-1 TGCGCCAGCAGCTTTGGGACAGCCCACTATGGCTACACCTTC CASSFGTAHYGYTF
TRBJ1-4 NA NA TRBV9 TGTGCCAGCAGCGTAGGTCCCCAGGGTCGAGAAAAACTGTTTTTT CASSVGPQGREKLFF
TRBJ2-2 TRBD2 NA TRBV19 TGTGCCAGTAATCAGCCTAGCGGGTACACCGGGGAGCTGTTTTTT CASNQPSGYTGELFF
TRBJ1-1 TRBD1 NA TRBV5-4 TGTGCCAGCAGTACGACAGGGGGCGAAACTGAAGCTTTCTTT CASSTTGGETEAFF
TRBJ2-2 NA NA TRBV11-3 TGTGCCAGCAGCCCCCCCTTAGGGCGGGGAATAAACACCGGGGAGCTGTTTTTT CASSPPLGRGINTGELFF
TRBJ2-1 TRBD2 NA TRBV15 TGTGCCACCAGCTCCCCCGGGAGACTAGCGGGCGCCCGCCGGTTCTTC CATSSPGRLAGARRFF
TRBJ2-2 NA NA TRBV5-1 TGCGCCAGCAGCTTGGCCCAAGGGTGGAACACCGGGGAGCTGTTTTTT CASSLAQGWNTGELFF
TRBJ2-5 TRBD1 NA TRBV5-1 TGCGCCAGCAGCCGAGGGGGCAGCGGAGAGACCCAGTACTTC CASSRGGSGETQYF
TRBJ1-4 NA NA TRBV30 TGTGCCTGGAGTGCACACGGTCCCAATGAAAAACTGTTTTTT CAWSAHGPNEKLFF
TRBJ2-2 TRBD2 NA TRBV4-1 TGCGCCAGCAGCCAAGTTCCTAGCGGCACCGGGGAGCTGTTTTTT CASSQVPSGTGELFF
TRBJ2-7 TRBD1 NA TRBV7-2 TGTGCCAGCAGCTTATCAGGTGGGACAGGGGACACCTACGAGCAGTACTTC CASSLSGGTGDTYEQYF